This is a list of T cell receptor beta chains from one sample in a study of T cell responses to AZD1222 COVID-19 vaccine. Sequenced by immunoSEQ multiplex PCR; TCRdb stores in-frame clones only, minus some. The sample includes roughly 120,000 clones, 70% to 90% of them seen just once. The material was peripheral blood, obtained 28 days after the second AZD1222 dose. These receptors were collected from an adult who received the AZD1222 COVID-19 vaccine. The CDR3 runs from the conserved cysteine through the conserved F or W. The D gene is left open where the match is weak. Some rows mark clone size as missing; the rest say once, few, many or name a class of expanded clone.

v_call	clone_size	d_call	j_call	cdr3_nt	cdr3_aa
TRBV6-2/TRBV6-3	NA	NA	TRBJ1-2	TGTGCCAGCAACCCCATATACCCCGGGCTAGCCCACTATGGCTACACCTTC	CASNPIYPGLAHYGYTF
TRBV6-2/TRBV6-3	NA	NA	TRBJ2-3	TGTGCCAGCAGTCGAGATTACACAGATACGCAGTATTTT	CASSRDYTDTQYF
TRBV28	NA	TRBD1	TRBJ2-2	TGTGCCAGCAGTTCGTGGGGACAGGCGAACACCGGGGAGCTGTTTTTT	CASSSWGQANTGELFF
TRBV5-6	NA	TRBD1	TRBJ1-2	TGTGCCAGCAGCTTACGACAGGGGCCCTATGGCTACACCTTC	CASSLRQGPYGYTF
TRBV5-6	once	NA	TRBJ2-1	TGTGCCAGCAGCCTCACTCTCGGACAGGGAGGGTCCAATGAGCAGTTCTTC	CASSLTLGQGGSNEQFF
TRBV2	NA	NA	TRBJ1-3	TGTGCCAGCATCCGACTCGTCCAGAGCTCTGGAAACACCATATATTTT	CASIRLVQSSGNTIYF
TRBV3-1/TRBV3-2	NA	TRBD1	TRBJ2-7	TGTGCCAGCAGCCAAGGGGGACAGGCTCCCTACGAGCAGTACTTC	CASSQGGQAPYEQYF
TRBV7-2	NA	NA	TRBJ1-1	TGTGCCAGCAGCTTAGCGGGTCGGGGGATTACTGAAGCTTTCTTT	CASSLAGRGITEAFF
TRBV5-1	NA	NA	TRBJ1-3	TGCGCCAGCAGCCCGGCCTTACAGAGCTCTGGAAACACCATATATTTT	CASSPALQSSGNTIYF
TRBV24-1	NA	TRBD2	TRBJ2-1	TGTGCCACCAGTGACCGCTATCGGACTAGCGGGAGGAAAGGTTCCTACAATGAGCAGTTCTTC	CATSDRYRTSGRKGSYNEQFF
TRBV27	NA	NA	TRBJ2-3	TGTGCCAGCAGTGGGGACGGGGCGGGCACAGATACGCAGTATTTT	CASSGDGAGTDTQYF
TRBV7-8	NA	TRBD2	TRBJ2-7	TGTGCCAGCAGCTTGCCCGGACTAGCGGACTCCTACGAGCAGTACTTC	CASSLPGLADSYEQYF
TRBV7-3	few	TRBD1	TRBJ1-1	TGTGCCAGCAGCTTAGTTAGGACAGGAGGGACCACTGAAGCTTTCTTT	CASSLVRTGGTTEAFF